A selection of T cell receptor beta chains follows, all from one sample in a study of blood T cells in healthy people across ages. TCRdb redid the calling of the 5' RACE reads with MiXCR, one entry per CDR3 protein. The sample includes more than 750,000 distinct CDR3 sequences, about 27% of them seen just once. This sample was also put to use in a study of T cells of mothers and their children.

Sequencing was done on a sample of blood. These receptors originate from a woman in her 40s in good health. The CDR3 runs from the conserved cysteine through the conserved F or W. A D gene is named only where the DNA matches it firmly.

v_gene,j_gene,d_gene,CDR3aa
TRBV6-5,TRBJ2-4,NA,CASSPWRDSPDEQYF
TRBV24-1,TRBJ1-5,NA,CATSDLNWKGNQPQHF
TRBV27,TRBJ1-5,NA,CASSYTTDQPQHF
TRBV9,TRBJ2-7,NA,CASSAQGYEQCF
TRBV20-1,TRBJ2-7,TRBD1,CSAPPGQGVRYEQYF
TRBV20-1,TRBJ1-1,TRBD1,CSATGTVEMNTEAFF
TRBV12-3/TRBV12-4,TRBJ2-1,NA,CASGRTGNNEQFF
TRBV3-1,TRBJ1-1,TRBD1,CASSPFAGQGGTEAFF
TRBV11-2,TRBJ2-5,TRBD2,CASSLGLAGRETQYF
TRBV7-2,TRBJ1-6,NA,CASSYPTELGNSPLHF
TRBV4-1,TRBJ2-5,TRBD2,CASSQDRIAGGNLETQYF
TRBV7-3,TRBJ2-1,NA,CASSLIGGEYNEQFF
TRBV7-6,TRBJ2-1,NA,CASSLSSSEGYNEQFF
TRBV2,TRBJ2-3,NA,CASSERGKGTDTQYF
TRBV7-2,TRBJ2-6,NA,CASTSQASGANVLTF
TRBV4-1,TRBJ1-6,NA,CASSQANSPLHF
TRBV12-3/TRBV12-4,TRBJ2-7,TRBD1,CASSEGQESYEQYF
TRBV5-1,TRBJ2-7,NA,CASSLELTGSSYEQYF
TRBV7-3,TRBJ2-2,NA,CASSPGETRTGELFF
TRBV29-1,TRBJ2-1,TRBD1,CSVETWTGAYNEQFF
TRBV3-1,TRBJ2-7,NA,CASSQGVVGWGYEQYF
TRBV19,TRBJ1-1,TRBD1,CASRISGGGTEAFF
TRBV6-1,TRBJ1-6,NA,CASRTEPYSPLHF
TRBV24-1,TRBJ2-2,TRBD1,CATSDRRTGMAGELFF
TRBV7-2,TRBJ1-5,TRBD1,CASSPNRGGTNQPQHF
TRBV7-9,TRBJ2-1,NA,CASSLGAGANEQFF
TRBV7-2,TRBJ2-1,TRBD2,CASSLSAGGAYNEQFF
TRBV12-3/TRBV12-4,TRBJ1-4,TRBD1,CASRPTGDGEKLFF
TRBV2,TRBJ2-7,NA,CASIPSRQSPCYF
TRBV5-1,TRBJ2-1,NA,CASSLESTYSEQFF
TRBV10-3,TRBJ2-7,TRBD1,CAISLDRAYEQYF